The next 4 T cell receptor beta chains were all read from a single sample in a study of T cell repertoires in cytomegalovirus infection (dated by TCRdb to the late 2010s). Reads for this sample came from an Illumina HiSeq 1500. The public reads were quality trimmed at Q25 with fastp and then assembled into clones with MiXCR by TCRdb, keeping productive beta chains. Duplicate CDR3 protein sequences are folded into a single record with the most common DNA and genes. The sample has around 800,000 distinct CDR3 sequences on record, 30% to 35% of them singletons. The ten largest make up around 12% of the sample. The treatment or condition label, as the study defines it: in vitro stimulation with specific CMV peptide epitopes to enrich CMV-specific T cells. No antigen has been assigned to these receptors. The source was cultured CD8+ T cells from PBMCs, collected from culture after CMV antigen stimulation. These receptors came from a human donor in good health (CMV status not recorded). Some clones in this sample may be carry-over from other donors' samples.

The chain employs TRBV2 and TRBJ2-1, with unresolved D. Trimming took off 10 bases at V and 0 bases at J, with 10 bases between the two ends. The CDR3 consists of 13 residues. Germline V gene lookup returns CDR1 SNHLY and CDR2 FYNNEI. The CDR3 here is CATIKSSYNEQFF. CDR3 sequence (DNA): TGTGCCACCATTAAGAGCTCCTACAATGAGCAGTTCTTC.

This clonotype was counted only a few times. V usage is TRBV5-1 and J usage is TRBJ2-2, with 10 nucleotides matching TRBD2. V shed 4 bases, J shed 5 bases, and the junction held 11 bases outside the gene matches. CDR3 length equals 17 residues. Germline CDR1 is SGHRS and CDR2 is YFSETQ. The CDR3 spells CASSGSGTSAGTGELFF. DNA of the CDR3: TGCGCCAGCAGCGGGTCCGGGACTAGCGCGGGGACCGGGGAGCTGTTTTTT.

The chain links TRBV7-9 to TRBJ2-1, with D possibly TRBD1 on 5 matching bases. Trimming took off 0 bases at V and 5 bases at J, with 11 bases between the two ends. Germline CDR1 reads SEHNR; CDR2 reads FQNEAQ (reference sequence). There are 15 residues in the CDR3. For the CDR3, the DNA is TGTGCCAGCAGCTTAGCAGGGGTCAAAGACAATGAGCAGTTCTTC. Protein sequence: CASSLAGVKDNEQFF. Full variable domain (outside the CDR3, taken from reference TRBV7-9 and TRBJ2-1): DTGVSQNPRHKITKRGQNVTFRCDPISEHNRLYWYRQTLGQGPEFLTYFQNEAQLEKSRLLSDRFSAERPKGSFSTLEIQRTEQGDSAMYLCASSLAGVKDNEQFFGPGTRLTVL.

The genes are TRBV19 and TRBJ1-2; no definite D call. The CDR3 is made up of 12 amino acids. V was cut by 3 bases and J by 5 bases, with 7 bases left in between. CDR1 LNHDA and CDR2 SQIVND come from the germline V gene (reference sequence). The CDR3 protein is CASSMYEYGYTF. CDR3 coding DNA: TGTGCCAGTAGTATGTACGAATATGGCTACACCTTC. The full variable domain, with the rest looked up from reference TRBV19 and TRBJ1-2, is DGGITQSPKYLFRKEGQNVTLSCEQNLNHDAMYWYRQDPGQGLRLIYYSQIVNDFQKGDIAEGYSVSREKKESFPLTVTSAQKNPTAFYLCASSMYEYGYTFGSGTRLTVV.